This T cell receptor beta chain emerged from a study of cytomegalovirus exposure and HLA in healthy donors. Primers for the PCR totalled 60 Vbeta and 13 Jbeta. TCRdb keeps only in-frame clones here, not all; method: immunoSEQ multiplex PCR. The sample carries approximately 140,000 clones, around 79% recorded once. V lost 4 bases to trimming and J lost 8 bases, with 16 bases between them. Per the germline V gene, CDR1 is SGHDT and CDR2 is YYEEEE. This CDR3 is 14 amino acids long. For this clone: The antigen is undetermined.

Participants comprised healthy donors of bone marrow. Findings and caveats of the study: Later analysis identified about 18,000 TCR beta sequences associated with HLA alleles, using a false discovery rate threshold of 0.05. Some public TCRs appeared in many individuals, while most sequences were rare.

The chain links TRBV5-6 to TRBJ2-1; D might be TRBD2 (6 bases). The sequenced material came from PBMCs. The source of this sequence is a female donor in good health and CMV-seronegative. The CDR3 reads CASSPGPRRDEQFF. DNA of the CDR3: TGTGCCAGCAGCCCCGGGCCCAGGAGGGATGAGCAGTTCTTC.